This T cell receptor beta chain was captured by sequencing in a study of blood T cell repertoires in COVID-19. This clone appeared a few times. The germline CDR1 and CDR2 sequences are MNHEY and SMNVEV (reference sequence). CDR3 length equals 15 residues. Trimming left V 2 bases short and J 4 bases short, with 12 bases between. Libraries were prepared by immunoSEQ multiplex PCR; TCRdb keeps only in-frame clonotypes and omits some of them. The sample carries 200,000 to 300,000 clones, approximately 85% recorded once. Source material: peripheral blood. This sequence originates from an elderly woman with COVID-19, enrolled during active disease. The chain employs TRBV27 and TRBJ1-5, with D perhaps TRBD1 (5 bases). CDR3 nucleotides: TGTGCCAGCAGTTTAGGGGGGAGAGGGAATCAGCCCCAGCATTTT. Encoded protein: CASSLGGRGNQPQHF.